The subject of this entry is one T cell receptor (beta chain). The antigen is unknown. This record belongs to a study of a mutant IDH1 vaccine in newly diagnosed glioma. About the study: The sex distribution of treated patients was about 62% male and around 40% female, with a mean age of roughly 40 years. Earlier therapy was either radiotherapy, temozolomide, or both, and most got both. Study conclusions and caveats: Apparently, pseudoprogression bore no relation to changes among the top peripheral T cell clonotypes.

Measured with immunoSEQ multiplex PCR; TCRdb has only the in-frame clones, and not every one. The top ten clones hold around 0.6% of a sample with 99,000 or so clones, about 90% of them seen once. The CDR3 covers 14 residues. The germline V gene has CDR1 LNHDA and CDR2 SQIVND (reference sequence). J lost 4 bases, V lost 3 bases, and 3 bases had no gene match. Time point noted: baseline, week 1 (first vaccination visit). The treatment denotes: pre-vaccination baseline after standard-of-care therapy. Those who donated had recent WHO grade 3 or 4 IDH1-mutant, ATRX-lost astrocytomas. V gene TRBV19 combines with J gene TRBJ2-5, with TRBD1 matching 9 bases. Sample: PBMCs, taken from a glioma patient treated with radiotherapy, temozolomide or both. The origin of this receptor is a woman in her 50s with glioma. The CDR3 sequence: CASSMGQGVETQYF. CDR3 bases: TGTGCCAGTAGTATGGGACAGGGAGTAGAGACCCAGTACTTC.